This T cell receptor beta chain comes out of a study of neurological immune-mediated disorders. This clonotype occurred many times. V gave up 2 bases and J gave up 8 bases, with 16 bases separating them. The CDR3 consists of 15 residues. Germline-derived CDR1 and CDR2 are SGHKS and YYEKEE (reference sequence). TCRdb called the 5' RACE reads again in MiXCR, with one record for every CDR3 protein. The table has about 88,000 distinct CDR3 sequences, 3% to 4.5% seen once. This chain connects TRBV5-5 to TRBJ1-4, with D possibly being TRBD1 (5 bases). The sequenced sample consisted of PBMCs. The clonotype was recovered from a woman in her late teens or twenties with multiple sclerosis. In DNA form, the CDR3 reads TGTGCCAGCAGCTTAAGGGGTCCAGGGTGGGAAAAACTGTTTTTT. It translates to CASSLRGPGWEKLFF.